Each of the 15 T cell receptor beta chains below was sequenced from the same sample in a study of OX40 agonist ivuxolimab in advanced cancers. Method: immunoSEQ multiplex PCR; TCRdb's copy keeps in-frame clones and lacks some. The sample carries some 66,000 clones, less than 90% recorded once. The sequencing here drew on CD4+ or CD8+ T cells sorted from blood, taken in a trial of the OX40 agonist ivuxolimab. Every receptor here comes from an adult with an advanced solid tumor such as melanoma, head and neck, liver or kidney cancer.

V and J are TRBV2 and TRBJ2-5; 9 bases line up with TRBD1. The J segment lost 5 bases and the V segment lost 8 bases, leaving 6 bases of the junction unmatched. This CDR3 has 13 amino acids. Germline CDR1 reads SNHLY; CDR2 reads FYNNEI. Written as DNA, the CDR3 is TGTGCCAGCGGACAGGGGTTGGGGGAGACCCAGTACTTC. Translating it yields CASGQGLGETQYF.

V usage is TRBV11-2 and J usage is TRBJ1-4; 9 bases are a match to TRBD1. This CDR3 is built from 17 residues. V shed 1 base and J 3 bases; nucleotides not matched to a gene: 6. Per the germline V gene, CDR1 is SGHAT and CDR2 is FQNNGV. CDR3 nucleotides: TGTGCCAGCAGCTTAGGAACAGGGGGCAACGCTAATGAAAAACTGTTTTTT. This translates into CASSLGTGGNANEKLFF.

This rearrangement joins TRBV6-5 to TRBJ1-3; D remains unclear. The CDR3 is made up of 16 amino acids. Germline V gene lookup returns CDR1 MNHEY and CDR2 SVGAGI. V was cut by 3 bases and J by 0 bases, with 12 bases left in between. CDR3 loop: CASSYLAAFSGNTIYF. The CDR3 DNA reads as TGTGCCAGCAGTTATTTGGCCGCCTTCTCTGGAAACACCATATATTTT.

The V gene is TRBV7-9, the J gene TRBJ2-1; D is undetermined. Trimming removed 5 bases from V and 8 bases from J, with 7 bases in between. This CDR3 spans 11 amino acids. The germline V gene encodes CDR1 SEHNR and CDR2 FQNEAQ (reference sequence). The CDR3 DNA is TGTGCCAGCAGCCCCGTGGATGAGCAGTTCTTC. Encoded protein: CASSPVDEQFF. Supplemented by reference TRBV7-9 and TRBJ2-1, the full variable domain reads DTGVSQNPRHKITKRGQNVTFRCDPISEHNRLYWYRQTLGQGPEFLTYFQNEAQLEKSRLLSDRFSAERPKGSFSTLEIQRTEQGDSAMYLCASSPVDEQFFGPGTRLTVL.

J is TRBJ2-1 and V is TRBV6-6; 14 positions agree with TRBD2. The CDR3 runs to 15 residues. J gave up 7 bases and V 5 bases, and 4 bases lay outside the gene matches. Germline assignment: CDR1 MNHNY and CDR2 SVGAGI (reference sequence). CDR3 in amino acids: CASSRLAGGWNEQFF. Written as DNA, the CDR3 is TGTGCCAGCAGTAGACTAGCGGGAGGGTGGAATGAGCAGTTCTTC.

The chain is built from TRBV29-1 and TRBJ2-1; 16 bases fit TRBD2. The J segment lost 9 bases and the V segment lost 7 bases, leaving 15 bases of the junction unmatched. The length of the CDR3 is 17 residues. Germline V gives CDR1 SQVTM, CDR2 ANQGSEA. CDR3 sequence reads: CSASGIGTSGRAAEQFF. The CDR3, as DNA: TGCAGCGCTAGTGGGATTGGGACTAGCGGGAGGGCGGCTGAGCAGTTCTTC.

CDR3 loop: CASSLARGNYNEQFF. In DNA, the CDR3 is TGTGCCAGCAGCTTAGCTCGGGGGAACTACAATGAGCAGTTCTTC. The genes are TRBV11-2 and TRBJ2-1; D is perhaps TRBD2 (6 bases). Germline loops: CDR1 SGHAT, CDR2 FQNNGV. V was shortened by 1 base and J by 3 bases, with 10 bases between the two germline ends. This CDR3 has 15 amino acids.

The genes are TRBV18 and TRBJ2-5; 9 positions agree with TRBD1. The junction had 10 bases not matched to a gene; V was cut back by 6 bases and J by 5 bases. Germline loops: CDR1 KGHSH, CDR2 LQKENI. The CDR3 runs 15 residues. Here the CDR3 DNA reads TGTGCCAGCTCTCCGACAGGGGGATTGGGGGAGACCCAGTACTTC. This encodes CASSPTGGLGETQYF.

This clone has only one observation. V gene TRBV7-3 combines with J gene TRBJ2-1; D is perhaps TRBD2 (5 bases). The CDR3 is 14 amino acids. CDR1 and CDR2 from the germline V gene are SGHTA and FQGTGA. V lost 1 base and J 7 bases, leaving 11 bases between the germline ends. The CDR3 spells CASSLNSGINEQFF. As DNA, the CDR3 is TGTGCCAGCAGCTTAAACTCCGGGATTAATGAGCAGTTCTTC. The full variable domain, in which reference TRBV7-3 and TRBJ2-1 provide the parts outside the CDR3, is GAGVSQTPSNKVTEKGKYVELRCDPISGHTALYWYRQSLGQGPEFLIYFQGTGAADDSGLPNDRFFAVRPEGSVSTLKIQRTERGDSAVYLCASSLNSGINEQFFGPGTRLTVL.

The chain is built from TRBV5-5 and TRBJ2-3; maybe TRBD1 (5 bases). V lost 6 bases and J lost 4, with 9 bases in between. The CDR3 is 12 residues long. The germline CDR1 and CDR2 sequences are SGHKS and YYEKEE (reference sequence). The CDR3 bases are TGTGCCAGCACCCAGGGCCCAGATACGCAGTATTTT. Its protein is CASTQGPDTQYF.

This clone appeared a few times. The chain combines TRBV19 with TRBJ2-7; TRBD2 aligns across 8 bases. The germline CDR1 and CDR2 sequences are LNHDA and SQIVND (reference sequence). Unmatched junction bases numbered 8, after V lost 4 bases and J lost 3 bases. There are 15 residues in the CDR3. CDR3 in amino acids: CASSTKRESGYEQYF. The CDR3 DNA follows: TGTGCCAGTAGTACAAAGCGGGAGTCAGGCTACGAGCAGTACTTC. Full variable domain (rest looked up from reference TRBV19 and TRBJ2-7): DGGITQSPKYLFRKEGQNVTLSCEQNLNHDAMYWYRQDPGQGLRLIYYSQIVNDFQKGDIAEGYSVSREKKESFPLTVTSAQKNPTAFYLCASSTKRESGYEQYFGPGTRLTVT.

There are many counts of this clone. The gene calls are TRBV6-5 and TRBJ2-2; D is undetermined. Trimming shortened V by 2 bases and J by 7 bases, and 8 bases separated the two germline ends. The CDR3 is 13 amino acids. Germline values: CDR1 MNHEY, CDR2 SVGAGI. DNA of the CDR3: TGTGCCAGCAGTTACGGGCATGGCGGGGAGCTGTTTTTT. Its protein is CASSYGHGGELFF.

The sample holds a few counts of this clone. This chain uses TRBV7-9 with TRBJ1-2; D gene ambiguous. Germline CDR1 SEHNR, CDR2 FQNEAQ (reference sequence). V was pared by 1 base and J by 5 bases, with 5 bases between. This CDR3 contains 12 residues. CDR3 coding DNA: TGTGCCAGCAGCTTAGGCGGGTATGGCTACACCTTC. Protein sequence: CASSLGGYGYTF. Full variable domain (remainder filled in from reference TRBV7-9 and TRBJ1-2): DTGVSQNPRHKITKRGQNVTFRCDPISEHNRLYWYRQTLGQGPEFLTYFQNEAQLEKSRLLSDRFSAERPKGSFSTLEIQRTEQGDSAMYLCASSLGGYGYTFGSGTRLTVV.

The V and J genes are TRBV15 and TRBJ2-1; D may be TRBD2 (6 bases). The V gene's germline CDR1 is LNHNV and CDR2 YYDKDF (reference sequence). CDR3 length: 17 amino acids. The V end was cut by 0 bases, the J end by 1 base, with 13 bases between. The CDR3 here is CATSRDLSSGSYNEQFF. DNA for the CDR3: TGTGCCACCAGCAGAGATCTGAGTAGCGGTTCCTACAATGAGCAGTTCTTC.

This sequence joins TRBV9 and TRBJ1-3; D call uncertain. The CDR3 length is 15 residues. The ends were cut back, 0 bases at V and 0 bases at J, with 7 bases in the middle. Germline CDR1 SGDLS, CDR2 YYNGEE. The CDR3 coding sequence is TGTGCCAGCAGCGTAGTCGCGAACTCTGGAAACACCATATATTTT. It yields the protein CASSVVANSGNTIYF.